This entry features one TCR beta chain sequence. The antigen is unknown. Vbeta (60) and Jbeta (13) primers were used in the PCR. Profiling relied on immunoSEQ multiplex PCR, and the TCRdb table lists in-frame clones only, not all of them. The profile shows approximately 100,000 clones, 65% to 80% of them singletons. The entry originates in a study of cytomegalovirus exposure and HLA in healthy donors. General study results and limits: Researchers had no immune exposure information except CMV serostatus available. Association of a missense DCLRE1C variant with TCR beta V- and J-gene trimming was reported in a later analysis.

This receptor was taken from a man aged 55 to 70 in good health and CMV-seropositive. The sample consisted of PBMCs.

The CDR3 sequence is CASSSRGSGANVLTF. The DNA of the CDR3 is TGTGCCAGCAGCTCCCGCGGATCTGGGGCCAACGTCCTGACTTTC. The chain has TRBV7-3 and TRBJ2-6; D gene uncertain. The V end was cut by 4 bases, the J end by 1 base, with 8 bases between. The germline V gene has CDR1 SGHTA and CDR2 FQGTGA. The CDR3 length is 15 residues.